A single TCR beta chain is shown here with its context. The germline V gene has CDR1 LNHDA and CDR2 SQIVND (reference sequence). The ends lost 1 base at V and 10 bases at J; junction bases unmatched: 10. The CDR3 covers 15 residues. Sequencing was performed with immunoSEQ multiplex PCR; in TCRdb, only in-frame clones are kept and a portion is missing. In the table there are approximately 74,000 clones, about 88% of which are singletons. This record belongs to a study of OX40 agonist ivuxolimab in advanced cancers. The source is an adult with an advanced solid tumor such as melanoma, head and neck, liver or kidney cancer. Sequenced here: CD4+ or CD8+ T cells sorted from blood, sampled in a trial of the OX40 agonist ivuxolimab. The chain uses TRBV19 and TRBJ2-1; 7 bases match TRBD2. The CDR3 loop reads CASSIGDYTTREQFF. CDR3 sequence (DNA): TGTGCCAGTAGTATAGGGGACTATACTACAAGGGAGCAGTTCTTC.